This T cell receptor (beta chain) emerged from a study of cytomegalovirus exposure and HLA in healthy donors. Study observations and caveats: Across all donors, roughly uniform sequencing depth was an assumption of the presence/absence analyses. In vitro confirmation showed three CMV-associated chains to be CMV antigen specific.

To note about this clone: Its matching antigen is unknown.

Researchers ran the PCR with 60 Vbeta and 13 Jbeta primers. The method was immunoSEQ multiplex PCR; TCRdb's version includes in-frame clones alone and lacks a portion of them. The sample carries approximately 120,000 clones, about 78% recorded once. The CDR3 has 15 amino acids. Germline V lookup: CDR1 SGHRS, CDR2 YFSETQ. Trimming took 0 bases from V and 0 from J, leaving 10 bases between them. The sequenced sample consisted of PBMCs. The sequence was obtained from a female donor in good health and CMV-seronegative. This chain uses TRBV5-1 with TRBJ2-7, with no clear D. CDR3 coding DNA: TGCGCCAGCAGCTTGGGAGCGACCTCCTCCTACGAGCAGTACTTC. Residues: CASSLGATSSYEQYF.